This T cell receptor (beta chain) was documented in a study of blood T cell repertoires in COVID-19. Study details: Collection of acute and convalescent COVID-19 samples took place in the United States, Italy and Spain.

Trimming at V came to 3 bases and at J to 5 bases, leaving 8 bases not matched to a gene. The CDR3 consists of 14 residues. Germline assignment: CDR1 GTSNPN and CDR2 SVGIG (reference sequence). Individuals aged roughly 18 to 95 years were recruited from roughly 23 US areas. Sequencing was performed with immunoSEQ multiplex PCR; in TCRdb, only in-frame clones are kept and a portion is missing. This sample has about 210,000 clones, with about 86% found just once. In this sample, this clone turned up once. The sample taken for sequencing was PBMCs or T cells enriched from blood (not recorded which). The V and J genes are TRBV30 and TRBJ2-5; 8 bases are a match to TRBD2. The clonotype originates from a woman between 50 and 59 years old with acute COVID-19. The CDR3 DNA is TGTGCCTGGAGCAGAGCGGGAGTGGGGGAGACCCAGTACTTC. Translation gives CAWSRAGVGETQYF.